These 15 T cell receptor beta chains were all obtained from the same sample, sequenced in a study of monozygotic twins with inflammatory bowel disease. TCRdb re-called the 5' RACE reads and catalogs CDR3 proteins one per entry, DNA excluded. In total, the table holds roughly 320,000 distinct CDR3 sequences. Sequenced: blood. These receptors originate from a human donor with ulcerative colitis or Crohn's disease, or a healthy co-twin of an affected twin (not recorded which).

V and J are TRBV12-3 or TRBV12-4 and TRBJ1-5; TCRdb's D call, TRBD1, is unchecked because there is no DNA. This CDR3 has 15 amino acids. The CDR3 sequence is CASSLDRGRVQPQHF.

Here the CDR3 reads CAIATERVLTDTQYF. The chain uses TRBV10-3 and TRBJ2-3; TCRdb designates TRBD2, a call that cannot be tested without DNA. Germline values: CDR1 ENHRY, CDR2 SYGVKD. The CDR3 is 15 amino acids.

The V and J genes are TRBV29-1 and TRBJ2-2; the D gene TCRdb calls, TRBD2, cannot be checked with no DNA. The CDR3 loop spans 14 amino acids. Germline assignment: CDR1 SQVTM and CDR2 ANQGSEA. This CDR3 reads CSYQRQVPTGELFF.

V is TRBV5-1 and J is TRBJ2-7; TCRdb proposes TRBD1, but this gene call is untestable without DNA. The CDR3 length is 13 residues. The germline V gene encodes CDR1 SGHRS and CDR2 YFSETQ. CDR3 protein: CASSLVGGSEQYF. The complete variable domain, with remaining parts taken from reference TRBV5-1 and TRBJ2-7, reads KAGVTQTPRYLIKTRGQQVTLSCSPISGHRSVSWYQQTPGQGLQFLFEYFSETQRNKGNFPGRFSGRQFSNSRSEMNVSTLELGDSALYLCASSLVGGSEQYFGPGTRLTVT.

The chain combines TRBV14 with TRBJ2-1; the TRBD1 assignment by TCRdb is unverifiable without DNA. The germline CDR1 and CDR2 sequences are SGHDN and FVKESK. CDR3 size: 17 residues. CDR3 sequence reads: CASSPPWTGLSYNEQFF.

The gene calls are TRBV7-8 and TRBJ1-2; lacking DNA, the TRBD1 call made by TCRdb goes unchecked. The CDR3 sequence is 17 residues long. Germline assignment: CDR1 SGHVS and CDR2 FQNEAQ. The CDR3 region is CASSLRPRTGPSYGYTF.

The chain combines TRBV20-1 with TRBJ2-5; TCRdb outputs TRBD1, but without DNA this stays unchecked. From germline, CDR1 is DFQATT and CDR2 SNEGSKA (reference sequence). The CDR3 runs 16 residues. CDR3 sequence reads: CSARVSRGIVAETQYF.

The genes are TRBV19 and TRBJ2-6; TCRdb reports TRBD1, a call that lacks DNA to check it against. Germline CDR1 and CDR2: LNHDA and SQIVND (reference sequence). The CDR3 loop spans 18 amino acids. CDR3 in amino acids: CASSKDTGVLSGANVLTF. Combining the CDR3 with reference TRBV19 and TRBJ2-6 gives the whole variable domain DGGITQSPKYLFRKEGQNVTLSCEQNLNHDAMYWYRQDPGQGLRLIYYSQIVNDFQKGDIAEGYSVSREKKESFPLTVTSAQKNPTAFYLCASSKDTGVLSGANVLTFGAGSRLTVL.

V is TRBV6-4 and J is TRBJ2-6; TCRdb picks TRBD1, but there is no DNA to check that call. Germline loops: CDR1 MRHNA, CDR2 SNTAGT. The CDR3 is 14 amino acids. CDR3 sequence: CASKTGAGANVLTF.

This chain links TRBV29-1 with TRBJ2-2; lacking DNA, the TRBD1 call made by TCRdb goes unchecked. CDR3 length: 14 residues. The germline gives CDR1 SQVTM, CDR2 ANQGSEA. The chain's CDR3 is CSARPTGRTGELLF.

This chain links TRBV30 with TRBJ2-7; without DNA, the TCRdb call of TRBD1 cannot be checked. Germline V lookup: CDR1 GTSNPN, CDR2 SVGIG (reference sequence). The CDR3 sequence is 14 residues long. CDR3 loop: CAWSEIAGLGEQYF.

V is TRBV11-2 and J is TRBJ2-7; the D call of TRBD1 rests on TCRdb alone, since no DNA is present to check it. The length of the CDR3 is 18 residues. CDR1 and CDR2 from the germline V gene are SGHAT and FQNNGV. The CDR3 loop reads CAGSLEGTGPGVAYEQYF. The entire variable domain, with the rest obtained from reference TRBV11-2 and TRBJ2-7, is as follows: EAGVAQSPRYKIIEKRQSVAFWCNPISGHATLYWYQQILGQGPKLLIQFQNNGVVDDSQLPKDRFSAERLKGVDSTLKIQPAKLEDSAVYLCAGSLEGTGPGVAYEQYFGPGTRLTVT.

CDR3 sequence reads: CASSPKGNTEAFF. This chain joins TRBV5-1 and TRBJ1-1. This CDR3 comprises 13 residues. Germline CDR1 reads SGHRS; CDR2 reads YFSETQ.

The V gene is TRBV29-1, the J gene TRBJ2-6; as DNA is missing, the TRBD2 call by TCRdb cannot be tested. The CDR3 length is 13 residues. Per the germline V gene, CDR1 is SQVTM and CDR2 is ANQGSEA. The CDR3 sequence: CSGRDSGANVLTF.

J is TRBJ2-2 and V is TRBV19; TCRdb returns TRBD2, unconfirmable since there is no DNA. The CDR3 contains 16 residues. CDR1 and CDR2 from the germline V gene are LNHDA and SQIVND (reference sequence). The chain's CDR3 is CASSSLAGVNTGELFF.